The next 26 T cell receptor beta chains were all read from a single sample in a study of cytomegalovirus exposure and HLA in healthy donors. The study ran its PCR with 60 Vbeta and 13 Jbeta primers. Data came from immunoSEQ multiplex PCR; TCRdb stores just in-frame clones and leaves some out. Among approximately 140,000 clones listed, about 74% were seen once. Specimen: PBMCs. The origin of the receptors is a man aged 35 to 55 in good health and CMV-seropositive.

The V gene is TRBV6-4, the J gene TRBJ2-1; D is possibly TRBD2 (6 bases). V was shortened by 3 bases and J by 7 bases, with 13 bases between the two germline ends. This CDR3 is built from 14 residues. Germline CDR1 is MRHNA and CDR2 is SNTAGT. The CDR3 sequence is CASSEVAEGNEQFF. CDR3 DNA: TGTGCCAGCAGTGAAGTAGCGGAGGGGAATGAGCAGTTCTTC.

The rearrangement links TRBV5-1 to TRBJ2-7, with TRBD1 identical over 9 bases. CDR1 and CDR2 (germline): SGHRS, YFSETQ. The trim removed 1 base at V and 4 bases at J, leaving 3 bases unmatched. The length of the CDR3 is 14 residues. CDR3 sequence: CASSLTTGGYEQYF. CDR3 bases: TGCGCCAGCAGCTTGACGACAGGGGGATACGAGCAGTACTTC.

CDR3 nucleotides: TGTGCCAGCTCAAGCGGGACTAATGGCTACACCTTC. Its translation is CASSSGTNGYTF. The V call is TRBV2, the J call TRBJ1-2; maybe TRBD1 (5 bases). Germline values: CDR1 SNHLY, CDR2 FYNNEI. Trimming shortened V by 8 bases and J by 6 bases, and 13 bases separated the two germline ends. CDR3 size: 12 residues.

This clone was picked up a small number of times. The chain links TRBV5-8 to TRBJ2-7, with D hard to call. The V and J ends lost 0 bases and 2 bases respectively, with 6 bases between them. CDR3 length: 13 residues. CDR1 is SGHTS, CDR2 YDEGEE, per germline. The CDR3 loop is CASSLEHAYEQYF. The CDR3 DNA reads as TGTGCCAGCAGCTTGGAACACGCCTACGAGCAGTACTTC.

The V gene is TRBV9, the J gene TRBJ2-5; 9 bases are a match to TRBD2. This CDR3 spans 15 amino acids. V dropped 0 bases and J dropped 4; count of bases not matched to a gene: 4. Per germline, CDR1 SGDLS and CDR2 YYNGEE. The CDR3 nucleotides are TGTGCCAGCAGCGTAGATAGCGGGAGAGGAGAGACCCAGTACTTC. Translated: CASSVDSGRGETQYF.

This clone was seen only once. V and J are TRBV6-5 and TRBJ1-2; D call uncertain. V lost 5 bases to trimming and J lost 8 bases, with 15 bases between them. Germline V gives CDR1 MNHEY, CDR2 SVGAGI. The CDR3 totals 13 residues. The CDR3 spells CASSRPRGLGYTF. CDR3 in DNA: TGTGCCAGCAGTCGCCCTCGCGGTCTCGGCTACACCTTC.

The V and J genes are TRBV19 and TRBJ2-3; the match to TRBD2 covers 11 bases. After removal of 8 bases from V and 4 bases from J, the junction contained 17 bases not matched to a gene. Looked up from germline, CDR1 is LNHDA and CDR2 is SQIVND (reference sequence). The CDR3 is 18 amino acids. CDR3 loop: CASAGTGRRLAGPDTQYF. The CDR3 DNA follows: TGTGCCAGTGCTGGAACAGGGAGGCGACTAGCGGGACCAGATACGCAGTATTTT.

CDR3 loop: CASSQPGLAGSEQFF. The CDR3 DNA is TGCGCCAGCAGCCAACCGGGACTAGCGGGTAGTGAGCAGTTCTTC. The chain couples TRBV4-1 to TRBJ2-1; the match to TRBD2 covers 12 bases. V was clipped by 2 bases and J by 9 bases; unmatched bases: 5. The CDR3 runs to 15 residues. In germline, CDR1 is MGHRA, CDR2 YSYEKL.

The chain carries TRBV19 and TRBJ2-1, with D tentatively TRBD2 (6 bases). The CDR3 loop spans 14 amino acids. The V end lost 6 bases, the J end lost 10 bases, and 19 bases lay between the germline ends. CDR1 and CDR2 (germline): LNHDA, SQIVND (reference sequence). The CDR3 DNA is TGTGCCAGTAGCCCGGGTGGGCGGGGCGGGGAGCAGTTCTTC. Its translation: CASSPGGRGGEQFF.

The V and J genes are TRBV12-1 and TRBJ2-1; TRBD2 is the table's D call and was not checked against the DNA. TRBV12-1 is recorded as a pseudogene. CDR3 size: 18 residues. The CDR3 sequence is CASSLGGVIAGFYNEQFF. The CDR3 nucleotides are TGTGCCAGCAGCTTGGGGGGAGTGATAGCGGGATTCTACAATGAGCAGTTCTTC.

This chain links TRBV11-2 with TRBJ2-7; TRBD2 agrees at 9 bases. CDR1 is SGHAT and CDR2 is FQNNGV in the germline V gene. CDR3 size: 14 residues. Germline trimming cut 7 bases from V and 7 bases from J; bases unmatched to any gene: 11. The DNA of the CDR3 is TGTGCCAGCAAGAGAGCCCTAGCGGGATCAGAGCAGTACTTC. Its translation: CASKRALAGSEQYF. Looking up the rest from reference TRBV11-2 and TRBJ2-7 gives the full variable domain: EAGVAQSPRYKIIEKRQSVAFWCNPISGHATLYWYQQILGQGPKLLIQFQNNGVVDDSQLPKDRFSAERLKGVDSTLKIQPAKLEDSAVYLCASKRALAGSEQYFGPGTRLTVT.

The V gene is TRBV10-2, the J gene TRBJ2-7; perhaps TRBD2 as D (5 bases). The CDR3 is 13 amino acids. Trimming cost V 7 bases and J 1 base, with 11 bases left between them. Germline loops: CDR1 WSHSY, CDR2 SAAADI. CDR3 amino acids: CASTPSGSYEQYF. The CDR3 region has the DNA TGCGCCAGCACCCCCAGCGGATCCTACGAGCAGTACTTC.

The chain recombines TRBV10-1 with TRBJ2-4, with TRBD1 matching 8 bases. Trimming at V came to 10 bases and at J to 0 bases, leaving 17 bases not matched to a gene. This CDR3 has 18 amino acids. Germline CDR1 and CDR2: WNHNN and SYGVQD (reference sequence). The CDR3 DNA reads TGCGCCACCCTGGTCCCGGGACAGGAAATACTAGCCAAAAACATTCAGTACTTC. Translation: CATLVPGQEILAKNIQYF.

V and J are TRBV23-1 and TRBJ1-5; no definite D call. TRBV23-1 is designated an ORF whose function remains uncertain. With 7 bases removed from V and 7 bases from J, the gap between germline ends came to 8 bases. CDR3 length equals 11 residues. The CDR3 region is CASIPGQPQHF. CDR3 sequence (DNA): TGCGCCAGCATTCCGGGGCAGCCCCAGCATTTT.

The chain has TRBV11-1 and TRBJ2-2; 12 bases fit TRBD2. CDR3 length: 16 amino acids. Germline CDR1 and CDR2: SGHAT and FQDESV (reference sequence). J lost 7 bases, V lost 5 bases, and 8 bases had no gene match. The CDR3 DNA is TGTGCCAGCAGCGCCCGACTAGCGGGAGCGGGCGGGGAGCTGTTTTTT. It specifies CASSARLAGAGGELFF.

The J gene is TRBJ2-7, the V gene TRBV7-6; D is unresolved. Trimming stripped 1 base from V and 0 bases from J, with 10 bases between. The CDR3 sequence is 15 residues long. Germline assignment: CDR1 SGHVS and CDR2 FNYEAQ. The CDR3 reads CASSLVQDSSYEQYF. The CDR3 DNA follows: TGTGCCAGCAGCTTAGTGCAGGATAGCTCCTACGAGCAGTACTTC.

The CDR3 protein is CASSKRGTRALNEQFF. The CDR3 nucleotides are TGTGCCAGCAGCAAAAGGGGGACTAGGGCTCTCAATGAGCAGTTCTTC. V usage is TRBV21-1 and J usage is TRBJ2-1; the D segment call TRBD2 is taken from the table without a DNA check. TRBV21-1 is given as a pseudogene. This CDR3 is 16 amino acids long.

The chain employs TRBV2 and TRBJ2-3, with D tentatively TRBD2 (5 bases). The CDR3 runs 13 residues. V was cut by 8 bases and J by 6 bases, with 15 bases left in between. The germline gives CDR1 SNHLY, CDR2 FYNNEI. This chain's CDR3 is CASCSPAGDTQYF. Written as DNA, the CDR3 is TGTGCCAGCTGCTCCCCGGCGGGTGATACGCAGTATTTT.

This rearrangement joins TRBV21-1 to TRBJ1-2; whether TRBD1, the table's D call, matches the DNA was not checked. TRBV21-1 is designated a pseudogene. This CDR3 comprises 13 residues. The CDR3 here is CASSRRDTYGYTF. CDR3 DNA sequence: TGTGCCAGCAGCCGCCGGGACACCTATGGCTACACCTTC.

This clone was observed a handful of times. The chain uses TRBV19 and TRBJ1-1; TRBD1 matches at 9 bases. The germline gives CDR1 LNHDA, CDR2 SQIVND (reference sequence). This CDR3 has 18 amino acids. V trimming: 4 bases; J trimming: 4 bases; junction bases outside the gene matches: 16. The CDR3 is CASSSGTGLMQLSTEAFF. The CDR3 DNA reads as TGTGCCAGTAGTAGTGGGACAGGGCTGATGCAACTGAGCACTGAAGCTTTCTTT.

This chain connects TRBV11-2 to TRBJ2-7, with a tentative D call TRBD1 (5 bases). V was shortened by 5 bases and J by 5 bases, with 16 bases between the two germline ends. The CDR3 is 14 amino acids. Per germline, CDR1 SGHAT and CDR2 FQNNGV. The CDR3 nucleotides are TGTGCCAGCAGCCCATTAGCAGGGCCCAACGAGCAGTACTTC. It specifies CASSPLAGPNEQYF.

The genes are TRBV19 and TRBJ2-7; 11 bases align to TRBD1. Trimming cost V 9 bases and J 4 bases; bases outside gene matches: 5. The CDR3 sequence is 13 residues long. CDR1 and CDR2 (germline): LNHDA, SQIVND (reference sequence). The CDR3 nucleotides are TGTGCCAGAACCGGACAGGGGGCTTACGAGCAGTACTTC. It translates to CARTGQGAYEQYF. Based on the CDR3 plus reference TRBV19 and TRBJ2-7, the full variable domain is DGGITQSPKYLFRKEGQNVTLSCEQNLNHDAMYWYRQDPGQGLRLIYYSQIVNDFQKGDIAEGYSVSREKKESFPLTVTSAQKNPTAFYLCARTGQGAYEQYFGPGTRLTVT.

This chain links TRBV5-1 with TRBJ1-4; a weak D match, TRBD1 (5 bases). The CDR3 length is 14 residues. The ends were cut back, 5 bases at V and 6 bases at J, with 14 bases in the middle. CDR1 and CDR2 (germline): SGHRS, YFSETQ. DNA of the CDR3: TGCGCCAGCAGTACAGACCGGGGGGATGAAAAACTGTTTTTT. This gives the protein CASSTDRGDEKLFF. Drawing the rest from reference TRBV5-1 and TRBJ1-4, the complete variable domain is KAGVTQTPRYLIKTRGQQVTLSCSPISGHRSVSWYQQTPGQGLQFLFEYFSETQRNKGNFPGRFSGRQFSNSRSEMNVSTLELGDSALYLCASSTDRGDEKLFFGSGTQLSVL.

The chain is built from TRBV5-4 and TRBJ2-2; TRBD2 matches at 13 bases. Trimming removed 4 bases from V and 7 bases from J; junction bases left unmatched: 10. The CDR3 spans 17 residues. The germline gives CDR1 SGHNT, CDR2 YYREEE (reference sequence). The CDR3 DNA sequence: TGTGCCAGCAGCCCCGAGGGGACTAGCGGGACCGTCGGGGAGCTGTTTTTT. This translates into CASSPEGTSGTVGELFF.

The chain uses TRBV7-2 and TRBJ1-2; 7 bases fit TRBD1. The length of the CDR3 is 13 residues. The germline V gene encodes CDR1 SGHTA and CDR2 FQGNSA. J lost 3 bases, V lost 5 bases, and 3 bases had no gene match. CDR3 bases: TGTGCCAGCAGCCCGGGACAGCACTATGGCTACACCTTC. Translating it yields CASSPGQHYGYTF.

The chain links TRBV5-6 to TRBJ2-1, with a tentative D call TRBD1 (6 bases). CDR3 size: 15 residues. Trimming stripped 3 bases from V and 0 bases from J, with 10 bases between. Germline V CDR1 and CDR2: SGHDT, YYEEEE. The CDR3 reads CASSSRGSSYNEQFF. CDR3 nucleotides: TGTGCCAGCAGCTCAAGGGGGAGCTCCTACAATGAGCAGTTCTTC.